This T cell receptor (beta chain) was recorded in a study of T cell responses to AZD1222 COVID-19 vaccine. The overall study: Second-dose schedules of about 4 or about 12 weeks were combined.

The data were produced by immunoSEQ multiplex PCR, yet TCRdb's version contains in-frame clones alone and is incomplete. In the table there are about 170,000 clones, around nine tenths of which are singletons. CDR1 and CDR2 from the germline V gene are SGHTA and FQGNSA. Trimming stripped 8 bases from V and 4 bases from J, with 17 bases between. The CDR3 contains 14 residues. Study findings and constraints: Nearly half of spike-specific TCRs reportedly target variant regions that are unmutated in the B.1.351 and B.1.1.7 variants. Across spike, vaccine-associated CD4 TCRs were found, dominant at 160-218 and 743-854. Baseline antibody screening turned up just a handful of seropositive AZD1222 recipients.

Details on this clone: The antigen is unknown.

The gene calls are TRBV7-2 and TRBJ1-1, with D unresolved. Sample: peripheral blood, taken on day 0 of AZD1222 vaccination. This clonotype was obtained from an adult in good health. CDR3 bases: TGTGCCAGCCTCGTAGGGAGTTTAAGCACTGAAGCTTTCTTT. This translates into CASLVGSLSTEAFF.